The following is a TCR beta chain sequence with its context. The target of this receptor is not known. No base qualities exist here, and no much larger clone lies one base off it. The CDR3 starts with the cysteine, ends with the phenylalanine, and has 16 residues. CDR3 DNA is the only sequence kept; it has 48 bases, read in frame from the first base. Per the germline V gene, MDHEN is the CDR1 and SYDVKM is the CDR2. V has 6 bases trimmed and J has 7 bases trimmed; junction bases matching no gene number 10. This specimen belongs to a study of cytomegalovirus exposure and HLA in healthy donors (dated by TCRdb to the late 2010s). General notes on the study: An earlier analysis of some 600 of the donors reported 276 Gb of sequence data and 117 million unique TCR beta sequences obtained from about 170 million T cells. An early release that covered 640 HLA-typed donors contained approximately 300 gigabases of sequencing data and around 80 million unique TCR sequences. Among the roughly 370 genotyped donors, 81% belonged to the genetic ancestry cluster associated with self-reported Caucasian donors. The study was designed to test whether signatures of past pathogen exposure could be identified by cataloging public T cell receptors. Using immunosequencing, the study profiled T cell repertoires from about 610 subjects and related those repertoires to cytomegalovirus serostatus. A separate validation cohort of 100 to 150 different subjects was used in addition to the 666-subject first cohort. High-throughput TCR immunosequencing, statistical association of individual TCRs with disease status, and machine learning were combined to predict cytomegalovirus infection status. A later analysis re-examined previously published TCR beta repertoires from more than 650 donors and added high-resolution HLA genotyping to investigate patterns of TCR occurrence. In the later analysis, no new phenotypic data were used to find candidate immune exposures; instead, reliance was placed on TCR beta sequences and their occurrence across donors. In an earlier analysis of about 590 of the donors, high-throughput TCR beta sequencing was used to judge whether each TCR beta V gene segment behaved as functional or pseudogenic. Donor age, sex, ethnicity and CMV serostatus were compiled alongside the repertoire data. A later genetic analysis took genome-wide SNP genotypes for about 65% of the 666 donors and used that subset as a discovery cohort. Every discovery cohort repertoire had been produced on one sequencing platform. HLA typing covered class I and class II loci at four-digit resolution. The number of donors typed differed by locus, with about 629-640 for A, B, C, DRB1 and DQB1, around 500 for DQA1, 606 for DPA1, and 472 for DPB1. Roughly 5 DR-DQ haplotypes were treated as single units for association and clustering because of strong linkage in the cohort. Among roughly 370 genotyped donors of the cohort, an average of about 240,000 unique TCR beta nucleotide sequences were sequenced per donor, around 18% of them non-productive. Beyond this particular receptor, the publication reports: A later analysis found that HLA-associated TCR beta chains were more clonally expanded and had lower generation probabilities than equally common non-associated chains. According to the authors, the approach could potentially be generalized to other disease states and immunological phenotypes. In this cohort, only TCR beta chains were sequenced, and detectable features were limited by the absence of alpha or paired-chain data. Strong co-occurrence of HLA alleles, especially DR and DQ, made assigning TCR associations to individual alleles difficult. At a false discovery rate of 0.05, a later analysis linked under 20,000 TCR beta sequences to specific HLA alleles. CMV serostatus was the only immune exposure information available for the cohort. Presence/absence analyses assumed roughly uniform sequencing depth across donors, an assumption that may not hold. Linkage disequilibrium might explain the correlated functional status among segregating V segments, but an unknown experimental factor could not be excluded. The study listed 150 to 200 TCR beta chains as associated with cytomegalovirus. Because some donors lacked HLA typing at each locus, the association tests relied only on the typed subset. In an earlier analysis of around 600 of the donors, most TCR beta V segments appeared in productive rearrangements about 87% or about 30% of the time, broadly matching IMGT annotations. In a later analysis, the rate of TCR association differed among HLA loci, with DRB1 alleles having the most associated TCRs and HLA-C alleles having the fewest. Roughly 15 rarely observed V segments, including chromosome 9 orphons, were excluded from the earlier analysis of just under 600 of the donors because counts were too low. Some IMGT-functional V segments, including TRBV6-2 and TRBV6-3, could not be told apart with the 87-base-pair reads, so those segments were excluded. A few of the identified cytomegalovirus-associated TCR beta chains were confirmed in vitro to be specific for cytomegalovirus antigens. In a later analysis, most CMV-associated TCR beta chains were found to appear HLA-restricted, with HLA associations seemingly driven largely by CMV exposure. The classifier was reported to diagnose cytomegalovirus status with high specificity and sensitivity in both the original and validation cohorts. A further reported finding was that TCR beta sequences accurately predicted the HLA-A and HLA-B alleles for most subjects in the first cohort. While some public TCRs were present in many individuals, most TCR sequences turned up only very rarely across donors. The sequencing pipeline was judged likely to have produced a cluster of highly shared sequence variants as a technical artifact. In a later genetic analysis, fewer N-insertions in productive TCRs were reported among donors in an Asian-associated ancestry cluster than the roughly 640-donor mean. A later analysis reported that several top co-occurrence clusters appeared linked to parvovirus B19, influenza, CMV and Epstein-Barr virus. A later genetic analysis associated a missense DCLRE1C variant with V-gene and J-gene trimming of TCR beta chains, and an independent cohort replicated the association.

In total, fewer than 750 healthy bone marrow donors made up the cohort. All cohort members were sampled while nominally healthy, although unrecorded immune exposures were likely present. The donor tested CMV seronegative, placing the donor among the 350 or so seronegative members of the cohort. A peripheral blood sample was provided by each donor, and peripheral blood mononuclear cells were used for TCR beta sequencing. Genomic DNA extraction from the blood cell samples was performed with the Qiagen DNeasy Blood Extraction Kit. The receptor library was made with the immunoSEQ multiplex PCR assay. The multiplex PCR relied on a mix of 60 forward primers for TCR Vbeta segments and 13 reverse primers for TCR Jbeta segments. The CDR3 region of rearranged TCR beta genes was amplified from genomic DNA by a multiplex PCR assay. The Illumina HiSeq System was used to sequence the amplified TCR beta libraries as 87-base-pair reads. Processing in the source paper ran as follows. Across the 670 or so repertoires, a later analysis counted about 81 million unique TCR beta chains, around 11 million of which were shared by at least two donors. Raw reads were error-corrected and collapsed into unique sequences by a nearest-neighbor algorithm in which closely related sequences were merged to remove PCR and sequencing errors. V, D and J gene segments were assigned by aligning CDR3 sequences to IMGT reference sequences. For a sequence to be retained, a match of at least six nucleotides to both a V gene segment and a J gene segment was required. A rearrangement counted as productive if the CDR3 had no stop codons and remained in frame with V and J, and every other rearrangement counted as non-productive. CDR3 was defined by IMGT convention, running from the second conserved V-encoded cysteine to the conserved J-encoded phenylalanine. Sequences without an unambiguous match to a single V gene segment were excluded from the earlier analysis of 450 to 750 of the donors. An earlier analysis of some 610 of the donors called V segments functional above 56.7% productive rearrangements and segregating when the between-donor standard deviation exceeded 5%. A statistical classification framework was developed to diagnose cytomegalovirus status using the catalog of TCR beta chain sequences. In a later analysis, TCR nucleotide sequences were compared against IMGT/GENE-DB human TR gene sequences so that V and J genes could be assigned. In a later analysis, CDR3 sequences and most-parsimonious VDJ recombination scenarios were assigned using the TCRdist pipeline. In a later analysis, each TCR beta chain was defined by its CDR3 amino acid sequence together with its V-gene family, and reads without a unique V-gene family were excluded. In a later analysis, nearly 600 highly shared, low-generation-probability nucleotide sequences were removed to address suspected cross-contamination and a sequencing artifact. In a later analysis, a clonal expansion index was calculated for each public chain from normalized within-repertoire ranks of inferred template counts. A later analysis computed generation probabilities with a VDJ recombination model fitted to out-of-frame rearrangements, and checked the results against IGoR. In a later analysis, hypergeometric tests were used to score TCR-TCR, TCR-HLA and TCR-CMV co-occurrence, with a repertoire-size bias correction applied to TCR pairs. In a later analysis, false discovery rates were estimated by permuting HLA or CMV assignments 20 times. A later analysis grouped co-occurring TCRs with DBSCAN, adding TCRdist sequence similarity when clustering within HLA-allele-positive subsets. For co-occurrence clustering, repertoires with fewer than 30,000 or more than 120,000 public chains were excluded, along with 5 or 6 repertoires with anomalous nucleotide sharing. TCRdb took this table from immuneACCESS and kept in-frame rearrangements with V and J called. Such tables lack part of the clones; where checked against another copy, unresolved V genes explain under half of the gap, and the rest is unexplained. The DNA gave D and trimming, while V, J and clone size come from that table. Within this sample are around 150,000 clones, with roughly 80% of them counted one time only. Roughly 2.3% of the sample is taken by the ten largest.

Sample: PBMCs. This sequence uses TRBV28 and TRBJ2-2; 11 central nucleotides agree with TRBD1. The sequence derives from a man under 40 in good health and CMV-seronegative. The DNA reads TGTGCCAGCAGCTTGTCGGACAGGGGGCAAAACGGGGAGCTGTTTTTT. Translated, this gives CASSLSDRGQNGELFF.